Presented here are 27 T cell receptor beta chains from one specimen sequenced in a study of blood T cell repertoires in COVID-19. Sequencing used immunoSEQ multiplex PCR; TCRdb keeps in-frame clones, though not all of them. In the table there are approximately 240,000 clones, about nine tenths of which are singletons. Material for sequencing was PBMCs or T cells enriched from blood (not recorded which). These receptors were obtained from a woman aged 45-60 years in a cohort exposed to, infected with or recovered from COVID-19 (not recorded which).

The V call is TRBV11-3, the J call TRBJ2-3; possible D gene TRBD2, 5 bases. The CDR3 extends over 14 amino acids. Trimming took off 4 bases at V and 5 bases at J, with 13 bases between the two ends. Germline values: CDR1 SGHNT, CDR2 YENEEA. CDR3 in amino acids: CASSSWTAGDTQYF. CDR3 nucleotide sequence: TGTGCCAGCAGCTCTTGGACGGCGGGAGATACGCAGTATTTT.

The chain couples TRBV11-2 to TRBJ2-7, with 8 nucleotides matching TRBD1. Germline lookup yields CDR1 SGHAT and CDR2 FQNNGV. The CDR3 is made up of 14 amino acids. V was clipped by 3 bases and J by 3 bases; unmatched bases: 4. CDR3 region: CASSFRTGSYEQYF. DNA for the CDR3: TGTGCCAGCAGCTTCAGGACAGGGAGCTACGAGCAGTACTTC.

The chain couples TRBV11-2 to TRBJ2-3; 14 positions match TRBD2. This CDR3 comprises 19 residues. Losses at the gene ends were 1 base for V and 2 bases for J; bases not matched to a gene: 8. Germline V gene sequence: CDR1 SGHAT, CDR2 FQNNGV. The CDR3 reads CASSLAYRTSGGFTDTQYF. The CDR3 DNA sequence: TGTGCCAGCAGCTTAGCATACCGGACTAGCGGGGGGTTCACAGATACGCAGTATTTT.

The CDR3 region is CASSRTESGQGAYHSPLHF. CDR3 in DNA: TGCGCCAGCAGCCGAACTGAGAGTGGACAGGGGGCTTATCATTCACCCCTCCACTTT. The chain uses TRBV4-1 and TRBJ1-6; 11 bases are shared with TRBD1. V shed 4 bases, J shed 8 bases, and the junction held 16 bases outside the gene matches. Germline CDR1 and CDR2: MGHRA and YSYEKL. The length of the CDR3 is 19 residues.

CDR3 protein: CASSQEVGGLTYYEQYF. Here the CDR3 DNA reads TGTGCCAGCAGCCAAGAGGTGGGGGGTCTAACTTACTACGAGCAGTACTTC. The rearrangement joins TRBV4-2 to TRBJ2-7; weak D call: TRBD2 (6 bases). V lost 0 bases to trimming and J lost 3 bases, with 18 bases between them. The CDR3 runs 17 residues. The germline gives CDR1 LGHNA, CDR2 YNFKEQ.

This chain joins TRBV24-1 and TRBJ2-1; 9 bases map to TRBD1. CDR1 is KGHDR and CDR2 is SFDVKD in the germline V gene. CDR3 length equals 19 residues. The J segment lost 0 bases and the V segment lost 7 bases, leaving 15 bases of the junction unmatched. The CDR3 bases are TGTGCCACCAGCCCCGGGACAGGGAGCTTTAAGACCTCCTACAATGAGCAGTTCTTC. Encoded protein: CATSPGTGSFKTSYNEQFF.

The chain employs TRBV6-1 and TRBJ2-7; D gene unclear. From germline, CDR1 is MNHNS and CDR2 SASEGT. This CDR3 spans 17 amino acids. The ends were cut back, 1 base at V and 4 bases at J, with 20 bases in the middle. CDR3 in DNA: TGTGCCAGCAGTGAAGGAAGTGACTGGCGCCGAGCTTACGAGCAGTACTTC. Amino acid sequence: CASSEGSDWRRAYEQYF.

The V gene is TRBV4-2, the J gene TRBJ2-7; no reliable D call. V gave up 4 bases and J gave up 1 base, with 11 bases separating them. Germline V lookup: CDR1 LGHNA, CDR2 YNFKEQ. The CDR3 loop spans 14 amino acids. The CDR3 DNA reads TGTGCCAGCAGCCCTGTGCGAAATTCCTACGAGCAGTACTTC. Amino acid sequence: CASSPVRNSYEQYF.

The chain recombines TRBV30 with TRBJ2-3; 12 nucleotides align to TRBD2. This CDR3 contains 18 residues. The germline V gene encodes CDR1 GTSNPN and CDR2 SVGIG (reference sequence). After removal of 1 base from V and 4 bases from J, the junction contained 12 bases not matched to a gene. This CDR3 reads CAWSGLILAGGDADTQYF. For the CDR3, the DNA is TGTGCCTGGAGTGGCCTTATTCTAGCGGGGGGGGACGCAGATACGCAGTATTTT.

The chain employs TRBV5-1 and TRBJ1-2; 10 bases are shared with TRBD1. In germline, CDR1 is SGHRS, CDR2 YFSETQ. V dropped 3 bases and J dropped 12; count of bases not matched to a gene: 14. The CDR3 has 15 residues. CDR3 in amino acids: CASSSRDRGRGSNTF. The CDR3 DNA reads TGCGCCAGCAGCTCACGGGACAGGGGTCGAGGTTCGAACACCTTC.

The V and J genes are TRBV11-1 and TRBJ1-6; no definite D call. CDR3 size: 15 residues. The germline V gene encodes CDR1 SGHAT and CDR2 FQDESV (reference sequence). V lost 6 bases, J lost 9 bases, and 18 bases lay in between. CDR3 sequence (DNA): TGTGCCAGCAGATCCGGGTCATTCTCCGGTTCACCCCTCCACTTT. Its translation: CASRSGSFSGSPLHF.

The chain joins TRBV7-9 to TRBJ2-3; 9 bases map to TRBD2. The CDR3 is 17 amino acids. CDR1 is SEHNR and CDR2 is FQNEAQ in the germline V gene (reference sequence). J was trimmed by 0 bases and V by 5 bases; bases with no gene match: 9. In DNA, the CDR3 is TGTGCCAGCAGCGGGGTCGCTAGCGGGGTGAGCACAGATACGCAGTATTTT. This sequence encodes CASSGVASGVSTDTQYF.

The rearrangement uses TRBV27 and TRBJ1-5; the D gene is possibly TRBD1 (5 bases). This CDR3 has 16 amino acids. CDR1 is MNHEY, CDR2 SMNVEV, per germline (reference sequence). V was trimmed by 0 bases and J by 5 bases, leaving 14 bases between them. CDR3 in DNA: TGTGCCAGCAGTTTATCTGCCCAGGGTATACATCAGCCCCAGCATTTT. This sequence encodes CASSLSAQGIHQPQHF.

Turning to this clone: The sample contains more than one DNA sequence encoding this CDR3. The chain employs TRBV5-1 and TRBJ2-1; D may be TRBD2 (5 bases). The CDR3 is 14 residues long. The V gene lost 4 bases and the J gene lost 0 bases, with 8 bases spanning the gap. CDR1 is SGHRS, CDR2 YFSETQ, per germline. CDR3 bases: TGCGCCAGCAGCCCCGGGGACTCCTACAATGAGCAGTTCTTC. Translation gives CASSPGDSYNEQFF.

This clone appeared a single time. The chain has TRBV30 and TRBJ1-6; no firm D call. Looked up from germline, CDR1 is GTSNPN and CDR2 is SVGIG (reference sequence). The CDR3 runs to 13 residues. CDR3 residues: CALGFSYNSPLHF. CDR3 coding DNA: TGTGCGTTGGGCTTCTCCTATAATTCACCCCTCCACTTT.

V usage is TRBV6-5 and J usage is TRBJ2-7; possible D gene TRBD2, 6 bases. V lost 7 bases and J lost 0, with 10 bases in between. The CDR3 consists of 13 residues. In germline, CDR1 is MNHEY, CDR2 SVGAGI. CDR3 loop: CASTRGSSYEQYF. In nucleotides, the CDR3 is TGTGCCAGCACCCGGGGGTCCTCCTACGAGCAGTACTTC.

This chain uses TRBV2 with TRBJ1-1; D is undetermined. The CDR3 length is 15 residues. Trimming removed 5 bases at V and 0 bases at J, with 13 bases between. Germline values: CDR1 SNHLY, CDR2 FYNNEI. The CDR3 sequence is CASSPLVSMNTEAFF. In DNA, the CDR3 is TGTGCCAGCAGTCCCTTGGTCTCTATGAACACTGAAGCTTTCTTT.

This chain joins TRBV11-2 and TRBJ2-7, with D perhaps TRBD2 (7 bases). Germline CDR1 reads SGHAT; CDR2 reads FQNNGV. Between the trimmed V and J ends, which lost 7 bases and 7 bases, there was a span of 23 bases. The CDR3 length is 15 residues. CDR3 in amino acids: CASILGGLAAQEQYF. CDR3 DNA: TGTGCCAGCATCCTAGGGGGTCTAGCGGCACAGGAGCAGTACTTC.

The J gene is TRBJ2-5, the V gene TRBV7-3; 13 nucleotides line up with TRBD2. V was clipped by 3 bases and J by 1 base; unmatched bases: 8. This CDR3 contains 18 residues. Looked up from germline, CDR1 is SGHTA and CDR2 is FQGTGA. CDR3 bases: TGTGCCAGCAGCTTGCGGGGACTAGCGGGGACCCCCCAAGAGACCCAGTACTTC. Its translation is CASSLRGLAGTPQETQYF.

The J gene is TRBJ1-1, the V gene TRBV3-1 (or the pseudogene TRBV3-2); D remains unclear. V lost 4 bases and J lost 1, with 7 bases in between. The CDR3 is made up of 13 amino acids. Germline V CDR1 and CDR2: LGHDT, YNNKEL (reference sequence). The DNA of the CDR3 is TGTGCCAGCAGCCCCCGAGCGAACACTGAAGCTTTCTTT. This gives the protein CASSPRANTEAFF.

V and J are TRBV11-2 and TRBJ1-5; D call uncertain. Germline V lookup: CDR1 SGHAT, CDR2 FQNNGV. This CDR3 is built from 13 residues. Trimming stripped 5 bases from V and 0 bases from J, with 5 bases between. In nucleotides, the CDR3 is TGTGCCAGCAGCCCTTATAGCAATCAGCCCCAGCATTTT. This sequence encodes CASSPYSNQPQHF.

V and J are TRBV7-9 and TRBJ1-5; tentative D call: TRBD1 (5 bases). The germline V gene has CDR1 SEHNR and CDR2 FQNEAQ (reference sequence). The CDR3 has 14 amino acids. V was clipped by 4 bases and J by 2 bases, with 9 bases between them. As DNA, the CDR3 is TGTGCCAGCAGCTACGGGGGGGGCAATCAGCCCCAGCATTTT. This codes for CASSYGGGNQPQHF.

The chain joins TRBV7-8 to TRBJ2-5; D remains unclear. The V gene lost 3 bases and the J gene lost 5 bases, with 10 bases spanning the gap. The V gene's germline CDR1 is SGHVS and CDR2 FQNEAQ. The CDR3 has 13 residues. This chain's CDR3 is CASSLGVTETQYF. Here the CDR3 DNA reads TGTGCCAGCAGCTTGGGCGTTACGGAGACCCAGTACTTC.

This clone came up a few times. The chain couples TRBV6-2 or TRBV6-3 to TRBJ1-2, with 9 bases matching TRBD1. Per the germline V gene, CDR1 is MNHEY and CDR2 is SVGEGT. V was clipped by 2 bases and J by 5 bases; unmatched bases: 3. The CDR3 has 14 amino acids. The CDR3 nucleotides read TGTGCCAGCAGTTACCTAGGACAGGGGTATGGCTACACCTTC. Protein: CASSYLGQGYGYTF.

The gene calls are TRBV7-2 and TRBJ1-2, with 8 bases that match TRBD1. The germline gives CDR1 SGHTA, CDR2 FQGNSA. Trimming cost V 5 bases and J 8 bases; bases outside gene matches: 4. This CDR3 is built from 12 residues. The CDR3 loop reads CASSTPGGGYTF. The CDR3, as DNA: TGTGCCAGCAGCACTCCAGGGGGCGGCTACACCTTC.

The gene calls are TRBV6-5 and TRBJ1-1; 7 positions agree with TRBD1. The J segment lost 3 bases and the V segment lost 6 bases, leaving 10 bases of the junction unmatched. CDR1 is MNHEY, CDR2 SVGAGI, per germline. The CDR3 has 15 residues. This chain's CDR3 is CASRVDRVGHTEAFF. CDR3 DNA: TGTGCCAGCAGAGTCGACAGGGTGGGACACACTGAAGCTTTCTTT.

V and J are TRBV10-3 and TRBJ1-2; the match to TRBD1 covers 10 bases. Germline CDR1 is ENHRY and CDR2 is SYGVKD. The V gene end was trimmed by 2 bases and the J gene end by 2 bases; junction bases not matched to a gene: 5. The CDR3 length is 16 residues. CDR3 loop: CAISERGQGVNYGYTF. CDR3 sequence (DNA): TGTGCCATCAGTGAGAGAGGACAGGGGGTAAACTATGGCTACACCTTC.